These T cell receptor beta chains were read from a single sample in a study of shared clonotypes between healthy human individuals. Here immunoSEQ multiplex PCR was the method, and the copy in TCRdb shows in-frame clones only, minus some. This repertoire shows approximately 700,000 clones, more than 70% found once; its top ten account for 1.5% to 2%. Sequenced: memory CD4+ T cells sorted from blood. These receptors came from a woman aged 25 to 39 in good health. The CDR3 runs from the conserved cysteine through the conserved F or W. D genes are given only for firm matches. The size entry is marked missing in some rows and otherwise reads once, few, many or a size class.

V: TRBV4-1; D: TRBD1; J: TRBJ2-3; size: once; DNA: TGCGCCAGCAGCCAAGAAGGGACAGGGCTCACAGATACGCAGTATTTT; CDR3: CASSQEGTGLTDTQYF
V: TRBV28; D: NA; J: TRBJ2-7; size: NA; DNA: TGTGCCAGCAGTTCCGCACAGGGTCACGAGCAGTACTTC; CDR3: CASSSAQGHEQYF
V: TRBV19; D: TRBD1; J: TRBJ1-2; size: NA; DNA: TGTGCCAGTAGTCCGATGACAGGGAACTATGGCTACACCTTC; CDR3: CASSPMTGNYGYTF
V: TRBV11-1; D: TRBD2; J: TRBJ2-1; size: many; DNA: TGTGCCAGCAGCTTTGACGGGAGGACTTTCAATGAGCAGTTCTTC; CDR3: CASSFDGRTFNEQFF
V: TRBV7-7; D: NA; J: TRBJ2-1; size: NA; DNA: TGTGCCAGCAGTTTATCCCCGAGCTCCTACAATGAGCAGTTCTTC; CDR3: CASSLSPSSYNEQFF
V: TRBV7-8; D: TRBD2; J: TRBJ2-5; size: once; DNA: TGTGCCAGCAGCTCCAATCTAGCGGGAGTTGTAGAGACCCAGTACTTC; CDR3: CASSSNLAGVVETQYF
V: TRBV11-3; D: TRBD2; J: TRBJ2-2; size: once; DNA: TGTGCCAGCAGCGTAGCGGGAGCCGGCACCGGGGAGCTGTTTTTT; CDR3: CASSVAGAGTGELFF
V: TRBV27; D: TRBD2; J: TRBJ2-3; size: NA; DNA: TGTGCCAGCAGTTCCCCTTTGGGGGGGGGTTATACGCAGTATTTT; CDR3: CASSSPLGGGYTQYF
V: TRBV5-4; D: NA; J: TRBJ1-4; size: NA; DNA: TGTGCCAGCAGGCGGGACGCGACAACTAATGAAAAACTGTTTTTT; CDR3: CASRRDATTNEKLFF
V: TRBV30; D: NA; J: TRBJ2-5; size: NA; DNA: TGTGCCTGGGGGGGCCAAGAGACCCAGTACTTC; CDR3: CAWGGQETQYF
V: TRBV27; D: NA; J: TRBJ2-2; size: few; DNA: TGTGCCAGCAAGCCGTCGAACACCGGGGAGCTGTTTTTT; CDR3: CASKPSNTGELFF
V: TRBV28; D: NA; J: TRBJ2-1; size: NA; DNA: TGTGCCGCCTGGGACGTTTCGACCTACAATGAGCAGTTCTTC; CDR3: CAAWDVSTYNEQFF
V: TRBV6-1; D: NA; J: TRBJ1-4; size: NA; DNA: TGTGCCAGCAGTGAAGCGCGCGGGGTGAAAAATGAAAAACTGTTTTTT; CDR3: CASSEARGVKNEKLFF
V: TRBV5-6; D: TRBD1; J: TRBJ1-2; size: few; DNA: TGTGCCAGCAGCTTATGGTCTCAGGGGGCCGAAAAAGGCTACACCTTC; CDR3: CASSLWSQGAEKGYTF
V: TRBV7-9; D: NA; J: TRBJ2-3; size: NA; DNA: TGTGCCAGCAGCTTAGACAGACCCGCAGATACGCAGTATTTT; CDR3: CASSLDRPADTQYF
V: TRBV4-1; D: NA; J: TRBJ2-1; size: NA; DNA: TGCGCCAGCAGCCAAGTTCTGCAGAAGGGGGACTACAATGAGCAGTTCTTC; CDR3: CASSQVLQKGDYNEQFF
V: TRBV7-9; D: TRBD2; J: TRBJ2-1; size: few; DNA: TGTGCCAGCAGCCGACTAGCGGACAATGAGCAGTTCTTC; CDR3: CASSRLADNEQFF
V: TRBV5-1; D: NA; J: TRBJ2-2; size: once; DNA: TGCGCCAGCAGCCCGACCTACACCGGGGAGCTGTTTTTT; CDR3: CASSPTYTGELFF
V: TRBV7-2; D: TRBD2; J: TRBJ2-5; size: many; DNA: TGTGCCAGCAGCTTAGTTGGGGCGGGAGTAGAGACCCAGTACTTC; CDR3: CASSLVGAGVETQYF
V: TRBV6-6; D: NA; J: TRBJ1-5; size: NA; DNA: TGTGCCAGCAGTGATCGGCGGAGCAATCAGCCCCAGCATTTT; CDR3: CASSDRRSNQPQHF
V: TRBV5-1; D: NA; J: TRBJ2-5; size: few; DNA: TGCGCCAGCAGCTTTTCCGTCCAAGAGACCCAGTACTTC; CDR3: CASSFSVQETQYF
V: TRBV21-1; D: NA; J: TRBJ2-1; size: NA; DNA: TGTGCCAGCAGCCAAAGCCTCCGGGGCAGTTCTTTAGCGAATGAGCAGTTCTTC; CDR3: CASSQSLRGSSLANEQFF
V: TRBV10-3; D: TRBD1; J: TRBJ2-5; size: NA; DNA: TGTGCCACCAGTCCCGGGACAGGGATTAGTGAGACCCAGTACTTC; CDR3: CATSPGTGISETQYF
V: TRBV5-4; D: NA; J: TRBJ1-2; size: NA; DNA: TGTGCCAGCAGCTTTCCCGGGAGGACATATGGCTACACCTTC; CDR3: CASSFPGRTYGYTF
V: TRBV6-1; D: TRBD1; J: TRBJ2-5; size: NA; DNA: TGTGCCAGCAGTAGAACAGGGGTAGAGACCCAGTACTTC; CDR3: CASSRTGVETQYF
V: TRBV7-2; D: NA; J: TRBJ2-3; size: few; DNA: TGTGCCAGCAGCCCTAATGTCCTGGTGGCTGATACGCAGTATTTT; CDR3: CASSPNVLVADTQYF
V: TRBV11-2; D: TRBD2; J: TRBJ2-3; size: NA; DNA: TGTGCCAGCAGCCCCCGGCTAGCGGGGACAGATACGCAGTATTTT; CDR3: CASSPRLAGTDTQYF
V: TRBV19; D: TRBD2; J: TRBJ2-3; size: few; DNA: TGTGCCAGTAGTATGCAGTTTAGCGGGAGGGGGGCAGATACGCAGTATTTT; CDR3: CASSMQFSGRGADTQYF
V: TRBV5-1; D: NA; J: TRBJ2-7; size: NA; DNA: TGCGCCAGCAGCTTGTCTGGATACGAGCAGTACTTC; CDR3: CASSLSGYEQYF
V: TRBV28; D: NA; J: TRBJ1-2; size: NA; DNA: TGTGCCAGCAGTAATACAGCAAACTATGGCTACACCTTC; CDR3: CASSNTANYGYTF
V: TRBV7-3; D: NA; J: TRBJ1-1; size: NA; DNA: TGTGCCAGCAGCCCACAGGGTACTAACACTGAAGCTTTCTTT; CDR3: CASSPQGTNTEAFF
V: TRBV4-1; D: NA; J: TRBJ2-7; size: NA; DNA: TGCGCCAGCAGCCATTACGGCGAGCAGTACTTC; CDR3: CASSHYGEQYF
V: TRBV5-6; D: NA; J: TRBJ1-5; size: NA; DNA: TGTGCCAGCAGCCGGAGGGGCCCCCCTCAGCCCCAGCATTTT; CDR3: CASSRRGPPQPQHF
V: TRBV6-1; D: NA; J: TRBJ1-1; size: NA; DNA: TGTGCCAGCAGTGAGGCCAGGGGTACTGAAGCTTTCTTT; CDR3: CASSEARGTEAFF
V: TRBV28; D: TRBD1; J: TRBJ2-7; size: NA; DNA: TGTGCCAGCAGTTTAGGTCCAGGGGGTGAGCAGTACTTC; CDR3: CASSLGPGGEQYF